A single sample gave rise to the 32 T cell receptor beta chains below, sequenced in a study of cytomegalovirus exposure and HLA in healthy donors (dated by TCRdb to between 2016 and 2019). The protocol used for the library was the immunoSEQ multiplex PCR assay. A mixture of 60 forward primers for TCR Vbeta segments and 13 reverse primers for TCR Jbeta segments was used in the multiplex PCR. TCRdb mirrors the immuneACCESS table, restricted to in-frame sequences. Some clones are absent from its copies; in checked studies, under half trace to an unresolved V gene, and the reason for the others is unknown. The sample table lists 100,000 to 150,000 clones, about 79% of them with a count of one. Clones ranked in the top ten supply over 2.5% of the sample. Sequencing was carried out using PBMCs. All receptors come from a woman aged 50 to 60 in good health and CMV-seronegative.

The V call is TRBV9, the J call TRBJ2-3; tentatively, D is TRBD2 (6 bases). The CDR3 is made up of 18 amino acids. CDR1 SGDLS and CDR2 YYNGEE come from the germline V gene. Trimming shortened V by 3 bases and J by 3 bases, and 23 bases separated the two germline ends. The DNA for the CDR3 is TGTGCCAGCAGCGGAGTTTTGGGGGAGTTGGGGAGGACAGATACGCAGTATTTT. Its translation: CASSGVLGELGRTDTQYF.

The V call is TRBV27, the J call TRBJ2-7, with TRBD1 matching 7 bases. This CDR3 is built from 15 residues. Germline CDR1 MNHEY, CDR2 SMNVEV (reference sequence). The V segment lost 5 bases and the J segment 5 bases; nucleotides outside the gene matches: 12. The CDR3, as DNA: TGTGCCAGCAGTAGCCAGGGGGAGAGCATCAACGAGCAGTACTTC. Protein sequence: CASSSQGESINEQYF.

The V call is TRBV6-5, the J call TRBJ2-1, with 7 bases that match TRBD2. The V gene end was trimmed by 6 bases and the J gene end by 7 bases; junction bases not matched to a gene: 9. Germline V gene sequence: CDR1 MNHEY, CDR2 SVGAGI. CDR3 size: 14 residues. This CDR3 is CASRTRGRNNEQFF. The DNA of the CDR3 is TGTGCCAGCAGAACGCGGGGGAGGAATAATGAGCAGTTCTTC.

The J gene is TRBJ2-7, the V gene TRBV19, with a weak D call TRBD1 (5 bases). V was trimmed by 6 bases and J by 1 base, leaving 10 bases between them. The CDR3 has 13 residues. Germline V gene lookup returns CDR1 LNHDA and CDR2 SQIVND (reference sequence). CDR3 nucleotides: TGTGCCAGTAGACCGACAGATTCCTACGAGCAGTACTTC. This encodes CASRPTDSYEQYF.

This CDR3 is CASSSGGLSYEQYF. CDR3 DNA sequence: TGTGCCAGCAGTTCTGGAGGCCTCTCCTACGAGCAGTACTTC. This chain joins TRBV28 and TRBJ2-7, with D possibly being TRBD2 (5 bases). Germline V gene data show CDR1 as MDHEN and CDR2 as SYDVKM. This CDR3 has 14 residues. The germline V and J ends were trimmed by 4 bases and 0 bases, with 10 bases remaining between them.

Note on this clone: The CDR3 does not end in the conserved phenylalanine or tryptophan, so this is likely a read error. The chain links TRBV4-2 to TRBJ2-7; 12 bases fit TRBD2. Unmatched junction bases numbered 19, after V lost 1 base and J lost 6 bases. Germline V gene data show CDR1 as LGHNA and CDR2 as YNFKEQ. This CDR3 contains 20 residues. The CDR3 here is CASSQVGWSSGRVGPAEQYL. The CDR3 nucleotides are TGTGCCAGCAGCCAAGTCGGGTGGTCTAGCGGGAGGGTTGGCCCCGCCGAGCAGTACCTC.

V and J are TRBV28 and TRBJ1-4; TRBD1 is a possible D gene (5 bases). This CDR3 is 12 amino acids long. Trimming pared 10 bases from V and 10 bases from J, leaving 16 bases between. Looked up from germline, CDR1 is MDHEN and CDR2 is SYDVKM. The CDR3: CATTVGGGKLFF. Here the CDR3 DNA reads TGTGCCACCACCGTGGGGGGAGGAAAACTGTTTTTT.

This chain connects TRBV19 to TRBJ2-7; 7 bases fit TRBD2. V was clipped by 1 base and J by 0 bases; unmatched bases: 6. The CDR3 is made up of 16 amino acids. Germline CDR1 reads LNHDA; CDR2 reads SQIVND (reference sequence). The CDR3 sequence: CASSIVASGISYEQYF. The CDR3 nucleotides read TGTGCCAGTAGTATAGTCGCCAGCGGGATCTCCTACGAGCAGTACTTC.

V is TRBV27 and J is TRBJ2-2, with TRBD2 matching over 13 bases. Trimming removed 6 bases from V and 7 bases from J; junction bases left unmatched: 14. The CDR3 covers 18 residues. CDR1 and CDR2 (germline): MNHEY, SMNVEV (reference sequence). The DNA for the CDR3 is TGTGCCAGCAGACCTCGCCCGGGACTAGCGGGATATGACGGGGAGCTGTTTTTT. This encodes CASRPRPGLAGYDGELFF.

This clone turned up a few times. The chain links TRBV28 to TRBJ1-3; TRBD1 agrees at 7 bases. Germline CDR1 and CDR2: MDHEN and SYDVKM. This CDR3 is 16 amino acids long. The trim removed 1 base at V and 3 bases at J, leaving 6 bases unmatched. The CDR3 reads CASSLSGQTFGNTIYF. The CDR3 region has the DNA TGTGCCAGCAGTTTATCGGGACAGACGTTTGGAAACACCATATATTTT.

As regards this clone: A read error may account for a junction end that differs from germline. V gene TRBV28 combines with J gene TRBJ2-4; the D is unclear. Germline CDR1 and CDR2: MDHEN and SYDVKM. The CDR3 consists of 14 residues. As DNA, the CDR3 is TGTGCCGGCAGTTTCCCCCTAGCCAAAAACATTCAGTACTTC. Its translation: CAGSFPLAKNIQYF.

This chain joins TRBV27 and TRBJ1-4; TRBD1 matches 8 bases. Germline V gene lookup returns CDR1 MNHEY and CDR2 SMNVEV (reference sequence). The CDR3 extends over 13 amino acids. V gave up 8 bases and J gave up 6 bases; unmatched junction bases: 5. In DNA, the CDR3 is TGTGCCAGCCAGGGGGCAGTAGATGAAAAACTGTTTTTT. Encoded protein: CASQGAVDEKLFF.

The CDR3 reads CAWRRRSSYNEQFF. In DNA form, the CDR3 reads TGTGCCTGGAGACGGAGGAGCTCCTACAATGAGCAGTTCTTC. The genes are TRBV30 and TRBJ2-1; the D gene is possibly TRBD2 (5 bases). V lost 3 bases and J lost 0, with 9 bases in between. The germline gives CDR1 GTSNPN, CDR2 SVGIG (reference sequence). The CDR3 runs 14 residues.

The chain combines TRBV7-3 with TRBJ2-3; D call uncertain. Trimming took 2 bases from V and 1 from J, leaving 4 bases between them. This CDR3 region has 13 residues. CDR1 is SGHTA, CDR2 FQGTGA, per germline. Written as DNA, the CDR3 is TGTGCCAGCAGCTTACAGGGCACAGATACGCAGTATTTT. Protein product: CASSLQGTDTQYF.

V gene TRBV5-1 combines with J gene TRBJ2-7, with TRBD1 matching over 11 bases. The junction had 0 bases not matched to a gene; V was cut back by 4 bases and J by 0 bases. The CDR3 runs 14 residues. The germline V gene encodes CDR1 SGHRS and CDR2 YFSETQ. DNA of the CDR3: TGCGCCAGCAGCGGACAGGGGGCCTCCTACGAGCAGTACTTC. Amino acids: CASSGQGASYEQYF.

The chain carries TRBV6-6 and TRBJ2-7, with D possibly being TRBD1 (6 bases). The CDR3 has 14 amino acids. Germline values: CDR1 MNHNY, CDR2 SVGAGI (reference sequence). The V and J ends lost 4 bases and 3 bases respectively, with 13 bases between them. The CDR3 DNA is TGTGCCAGCAGTTCTAACACAGGGCTCTACGAGCAGTACTTC. Its protein product is CASSSNTGLYEQYF.

This rearrangement joins TRBV29-1 to TRBJ2-7; TRBD2 is a possible D gene (5 bases). The CDR3 runs to 12 residues. CDR1 SQVTM and CDR2 ANQGSEA come from the germline V gene. V was shortened by 4 bases and J by 2 bases, with 9 bases between the two germline ends. The CDR3 loop is CSVGGETYEQYF. Here the CDR3 DNA reads TGCAGCGTTGGGGGAGAGACCTACGAGCAGTACTTC.

This clone has a handful of counts. This sample includes further DNA sequences coding for the same CDR3. The genes are TRBV5-1 and TRBJ2-3; 10 bases map to TRBD2. The CDR3 has 16 residues. The junction had 7 bases not matched to a gene; V was cut back by 4 bases and J by 2 bases. The germline gives CDR1 SGHRS, CDR2 YFSETQ. The DNA of the CDR3 is TGCGCCAGCAGCCCGGGACTAGCGAGCTCCACAGATACGCAGTATTTT. Translation gives CASSPGLASSTDTQYF.

The gene calls are TRBV19 and TRBJ2-1, with TRBD2 identical over 9 bases. CDR1 and CDR2 (germline): LNHDA, SQIVND (reference sequence). This CDR3 has 14 amino acids. Germline trimming cut 5 bases from V and 4 bases from J; bases unmatched to any gene: 3. CDR3 sequence (DNA): TGTGCCAGTAGTGGCCTAGCGGGGTACAATGAGCAGTTCTTC. Encoded protein: CASSGLAGYNEQFF.

In DNA form, the CDR3 reads TGTGCCTGGATGGGCGGGAGGCCAGATACGCAGTATTTT. This gives the protein CAWMGGRPDTQYF. V is TRBV30 and J is TRBJ2-3; 8 bases are shared with TRBD2. V lost 4 bases, J lost 4 bases, and 4 bases stayed unmatched. CDR3 length equals 13 residues. Germline values: CDR1 GTSNPN, CDR2 SVGIG (reference sequence).

The rearrangement uses TRBV7-3 and TRBJ2-1; TRBD2 matches at 10 bases. V was pared by 2 bases and J by 2 bases, with 3 bases of the junction left unmatched. The CDR3 loop spans 16 amino acids. Looked up from germline, CDR1 is SGHTA and CDR2 is FQGTGA. The CDR3 coding sequence is TGTGCCAGCAGCTTAGCTAGCGGGAGCGCCTACAATGAGCAGTTCTTC. Protein: CASSLASGSAYNEQFF.

The chain couples TRBV9 to TRBJ2-2, with TRBD2 as a possible D gene (6 bases). The V end was cut by 3 bases, the J end by 3 bases, with 9 bases between. Germline CDR1 reads SGDLS; CDR2 reads YYNGEE. The CDR3 spans 14 residues. The CDR3 spells CASSGREDTGELFF. DNA for the CDR3: TGTGCCAGCAGCGGGAGGGAGGACACCGGGGAGCTGTTTTTT.

The rearrangement joins TRBV9 to TRBJ2-7; perhaps TRBD1 as D (5 bases). Per germline, CDR1 SGDLS and CDR2 YYNGEE. With 0 bases removed from V and 6 bases from J, the gap between germline ends came to 10 bases. CDR3 length equals 13 residues. The CDR3 bases are TGTGCCAGCAGCGTAGAAGCCAGGGCCGAGCAGTACTTC. It codes for CASSVEARAEQYF.

The chain is built from TRBV9 and TRBJ2-1; 11 bases are a match to TRBD2. CDR1 is SGDLS and CDR2 is YYNGEE in the germline V gene. This CDR3 spans 16 amino acids. After removal of 0 bases from V and 8 bases from J, the junction contained 7 bases not matched to a gene. Here the CDR3 reads CASSVVLAGAVHEQFF. The CDR3 DNA reads as TGTGCCAGCAGCGTAGTACTAGCGGGAGCGGTCCATGAGCAGTTCTTC.

Comment on this clone: The identical CDR3 is also encoded by other nucleotide sequences in the sample. This chain connects TRBV9 to TRBJ2-5; TRBD1 matches at 8 bases. Germline assignment: CDR1 SGDLS and CDR2 YYNGEE. The junction had 15 bases not matched to a gene; V was cut back by 0 bases and J by 5 bases. This CDR3 comprises 18 residues. The CDR3 DNA reads TGTGCCAGCAGCGTAGGGAGAGGGGACAGGATAGAGGTTGAGACCCAGTACTTC. Its translation is CASSVGRGDRIEVETQYF.

The chain is built from TRBV19 and TRBJ1-3; 7 bases agree with TRBD1. V was pared by 4 bases and J by 2 bases, with 2 bases of the junction left unmatched. Germline loops: CDR1 LNHDA, CDR2 SQIVND (reference sequence). The CDR3 extends over 14 amino acids. The CDR3 DNA is TGTGCCAGTAGTACCGGACAGGCTGGAAACACCATATATTTT. Its translation: CASSTGQAGNTIYF.

The gene calls are TRBV7-2 and TRBJ2-1; 9 bases are shared with TRBD1. J was trimmed by 15 bases and V by 4 bases; bases with no gene match: 10. Per germline, CDR1 SGHTA and CDR2 FQGNSA. The CDR3 is 13 amino acids. The CDR3 is CASSSTPGTGMFF. The CDR3 coding sequence is TGTGCCAGCAGCTCAACCCCCGGGACAGGGATGTTCTTC.

This chain connects TRBV4-1 to TRBJ2-1; TRBD2 might be the D (5 bases). Germline V gives CDR1 MGHRA, CDR2 YSYEKL. The germline V and J ends were trimmed by 0 bases and 6 bases, with 9 bases remaining between them. The CDR3 totals 14 residues. CDR3: CASSQEGLVNEQFF. CDR3 in DNA: TGCGCCAGCAGCCAAGAAGGACTTGTCAATGAGCAGTTCTTC.

The V and J genes are TRBV6-6 and TRBJ2-7; D uncertain. Germline CDR1 reads MNHNY; CDR2 reads SVGAGI (reference sequence). V lost 4 bases and J lost 4, with 8 bases in between. The CDR3 has 12 amino acids. In DNA form, the CDR3 reads TGTGCCAGCAGTTTCCTAAGTTACGAGCAGTACTTC. It codes for CASSFLSYEQYF.

The CDR3: CASSGGLAALNEQYF. CDR3 nucleotide sequence: TGTGCCAGCAGCGGGGGACTAGCCGCGTTGAACGAGCAGTACTTC. The chain carries TRBV9 and TRBJ2-7, with 9 bases aligning to TRBD2. The CDR3 runs 15 residues. V gave up 3 bases and J gave up 5 bases; unmatched junction bases: 9. The V gene's germline CDR1 is SGDLS and CDR2 YYNGEE.

This clone turned up a few times. CDR3: CASSHQRVGGRSSYNEQFF. As DNA, the CDR3 is TGTGCCAGCAGCCACCAGAGGGTGGGGGGACGGAGCTCCTACAATGAGCAGTTCTTC. The chain uses TRBV11-3 and TRBJ2-1, with D perhaps matching TRBD2 (6 bases). V was pared by 5 bases and J by 0 bases, with 23 bases between. CDR1 and CDR2 (germline): SGHNT, YENEEA. The CDR3 length is 19 residues.

The chain couples TRBV5-4 to TRBJ2-1; TRBD2 is a possible D gene (7 bases). There are 15 residues in the CDR3. Germline V gives CDR1 SGHNT, CDR2 YYREEE (reference sequence). Between the trimmed V and J ends, which lost 4 bases and 5 bases, there was a span of 16 bases. The CDR3 here is CASSPGGRAHNEQFF. The CDR3 DNA reads as TGTGCCAGCAGCCCCGGGGGGCGGGCACACAATGAGCAGTTCTTC.